Sequencing of this T cell receptor beta chain was carried out in a study of shared clonotypes between healthy human individuals (dated by TCRdb to 2020 to 2021). In the study overall: The cohort included three men and a couple of women between 18 and 49 years of age. For each donor, three plates each were used for CD4 naive and CD4 memory, two plates were used for CD8 naive, and one plate was used for CD8 memory. Each donor's leukapheresis produced roughly between roughly 0.85 and 9.5 billion PBMCs. The study deeply sequenced blood TCR repertoires of 5 or 6 healthy adults to estimate repertoire size and the extent of clonotype sharing between individuals. To increase sequencing depth and limit assay-specific biases, TCR repertoire library preparation and sequencing were carried out by different laboratories using diverse techniques.

Beyond this particular receptor, the publication reports: Pairwise subsampling indicated that sequencing depth was expected to affect the degree of clonotype sharing among donors. Naive subsets generally had larger estimated clonotype richness than memory subsets. Only blood was sampled, and tissue TCR repertoires likely differ from those in blood. The small number of donors limited the genetic and exposure-history diversity represented. Compared with non-shared clonotypes, clonotypes shared by all four sorted-subset donors had higher generation probabilities. When a handful of donors were compared, the shared fraction of clonotypes was around 5% for naive CD4, about 4% for naive CD8, roughly 2.5% for memory CD4, and 0.4% for memory CD8. Even with the large sequencing depth, rarefaction of the sorted-subset datasets indicated that sequencing was incomplete.

The CDR3 sequence holds 20 residues, the cysteine and phenylalanine included. Of the read, only the CDR3 DNA is kept; its 60 bases are in frame from base 1. Via the germline V gene, CDR1 is SGHRS and CDR2 YFSETQ. The V end gives up 0 bases and the J end 3 bases, leaving 17 bases in the junction not matched to a gene. This clone was seen just once. Its specific antigen is unknown. Within one base of it there is no much larger clone, and no base qualities were kept. Healthy HIV-negative adults with no recently reported acute infections or vaccinations were included as donors. Every donor was a Caucasian adult residing in Nashville, Tennessee, USA. CD4+ T cells were enriched through magnetic negative selection, after which naive cells were positively selected on CD45RA and the remaining negative fraction served as the memory subset. Blood was obtained by leukapheresis, after which PBMCs were separated by Ficoll-Histopaque density gradient centrifugation and cryopreserved in liquid nitrogen vapor phase. Analytical flow cytometry was used to check the purity and quantity of every magnetically sorted T cell population. Genomic DNA was isolated from each sorted fraction and quantified by UV absorbance on a Nanodrop 2000c.

TCR CDR3 regions were amplified from genomic DNA by multiplex PCR using the deep immunoSEQ assay. Extracted genomic DNA from each cell subset was spread evenly across all wells of several immunoSEQ 96-well plates, with each plate serving as a replicate. Each replicate PCR for sorted subsets received around 200 ng genomic DNA, equal to about 30,000 T cell genomes. Purified libraries were quantified with a Qubit 3.0 fluorometer, sized on a Bioanalyzer 2100, and re-quantified with the KAPA Library Quantification kit. Every immunoSEQ 96-well plate was sequenced on a dedicated single-read 150-cycle Illumina NextSeq 550 flow cell. Per the source publication's procedure: Because the immunoSEQ output held only junctional sequences and lacked quality scores, the filtering could not match the filtering applied to full-length reads. To assign V/J genes and CDR3, sequences were annotated against IMGT germline references using PyIR, a Python wrapper for IgBLAST v1.9. Reads with weak V/J assignments (E-value above 1e-6), missing CDR3, stop codons, out-of-frame junctions, or ambiguous translated residues were removed. A V3J clonotype was defined by an identical inferred V gene, J gene, and CDR3 amino acid sequence. The percentage overlap between two repertoires was calculated by dividing the number of shared unique clonotypes by the size of the smaller repertoire. Repertoire richness was assessed with RTK rarefaction, the Chao1 estimator, and Recon v2.1 estimates of unobserved clonotypes. For all TCRbeta clonotypes obtained by the gDNA method from a few donors, generation probabilities were computed with OLGA. TCRdb retrieved this table from immuneACCESS and kept in-frame rearrangements only. Not all clones are present; in checked studies, unresolved V genes account for under half, and no reason is known for the remainder. V, J and clone size derive from that table, while D and trimming were established from the DNA sequence. The table for this sample lists 2 million to 3 million clones; roughly 93% of them were counted only once. The ten most abundant clones make up around 0.37% of the sample.

The sequence joins TRBV5-1 to TRBJ2-1; 8 bases in between match TRBD2. The clonotype originates from a man younger than 30 in good health. Some clones in this sample may be carry-over from other donors' samples. Sequenced sample: naive CD4+ T cells from PBMCs. The meaning of the sample's cell subset or site label: CD45RA+ positively selected. The sequenced DNA: TGCGCCAGCAGCTTGGATCGGTGGGTAAGAGGTAGCGGGGTCTACAATGAGCAGTTCTTC. It translates as CASSLDRWVRGSGVYNEQFF. Outside the CDR3, residues come from the reference TRBV5-1 and TRBJ2-1 proteins, so the full variable domain is: KAGVTQTPRYLIKTRGQQVTLSCSPISGHRSVSWYQQTPGQGLQFLFEYFSETQRNKGNFPGRFSGRQFSNSRSEMNVSTLELGDSALYLCASSLDRWVRGSGVYNEQFFGPGTRLTVL.